The 27 T cell receptor beta chains below come from one sample, sequenced in a study of cytomegalovirus exposure and HLA in healthy donors (TCRdb year 2017). The library relied on the immunoSEQ multiplex PCR assay. A mixture of 60 forward primers for TCR Vbeta segments and 13 reverse primers for TCR Jbeta segments was used in the multiplex PCR. Held by TCRdb, this immuneACCESS table contains in-frame sequences only and omits some clones. Under half of the omission traces to an unresolved V gene where checked; the cause of the rest is unknown. In this sample the table shows fewer than 250,000 clones, about four fifths of which occur a single time. The ten largest clones take up about 3% of the sample. Sequencing was done on a sample of PBMCs. These receptors were taken from a man aged 25 to 40 in good health and CMV-seronegative.

The gene calls are TRBV29-1 and TRBJ2-3, with a possible D match to TRBD1 (6 bases). V gave up 5 bases and J gave up 3 bases, with 12 bases separating them. The germline V gene has CDR1 SQVTM and CDR2 ANQGSEA. This CDR3 contains 13 residues. The CDR3 is CSVRQEMTDTQYF. Written as DNA, the CDR3 is TGCAGCGTTAGACAGGAGATGACAGATACGCAGTATTTT.

The chain recombines TRBV7-9 with TRBJ1-2; D is unresolved. The CDR3 extends over 17 amino acids. Looked up from germline, CDR1 is SEHNR and CDR2 is FQNEAQ (reference sequence). V lost 4 bases and J lost 0, with 18 bases in between. As DNA, the CDR3 is TGTGCCAGCAGCTACCCTGTCCGGAGGGCAGCTAACTATGGCTACACCTTC. Its translation is CASSYPVRRAANYGYTF.

This clone has a single count. CDR3 sequence (DNA): TGTGCCAGCAGTTACTCGGCAGTTAACTATGGCTACACCTTC. Translation: CASSYSAVNYGYTF. The chain links TRBV6-5 to TRBJ1-2; D remains ambiguous. This CDR3 comprises 14 residues. V was cut by 0 bases and J by 1 base, with 6 bases left in between. Germline CDR1 MNHEY, CDR2 SVGAGI.

The CDR3 reads CASSQKGGLRTEAFF. CDR3 DNA: TGTGCCAGCAGCCAGAAAGGTGGCTTGAGGACTGAAGCTTTCTTT. J is TRBJ1-1 and V is TRBV25-1; D is ambiguous. The length of the CDR3 is 15 residues. Trimming removed 6 bases from V and 5 bases from J, with 19 bases in between. Germline assignment: CDR1 MGHDK and CDR2 SYGVNS. The complete variable domain, with remaining parts taken from reference TRBV25-1 and TRBJ1-1, reads EADIYQTPRYLVIGTGKKITLECSQTMGHDKMYWYQQDPGMELHLIHYSYGVNSTEKGDLSSESTVSRIRTEHFPLTLESARPSHTSQYLCASSQKGGLRTEAFFGQGTRLTVV.

Remarks on this clone: One end of the junction fails to match germline, which may point to a read error. This chain connects TRBV7-2 to TRBJ2-6; TRBD1 matches 8 bases. CDR3 length equals 19 residues. CDR1 and CDR2 (germline): SGHTA, FQGNSA. The CDR3 DNA follows: TGTGCCAGCAGCTTATCCCGGACAGGGAAGGCTTCTGGGGCCAGCGTCCTGACTTTC. As protein: CASSLSRTGKASGASVLTF.

The V call is TRBV28, the J call TRBJ1-1; D uncertain. The CDR3 is made up of 12 amino acids. Trimming removed 7 bases from V and 6 bases from J, with 12 bases in between. Germline V lookup: CDR1 MDHEN, CDR2 SYDVKM. The chain's CDR3 is CASNTGLPEAFF. CDR3 bases: TGTGCCAGCAACACCGGACTTCCTGAAGCTTTCTTT. The whole variable domain, remainder taken from reference TRBV28 and TRBJ1-1, is DVKVTQSSRYLVKRTGEKVFLECVQDMDHENMFWYRQDPGLGLRLIYFSYDVKMKEKGDIPEGYSVSREKKERFSLILESASTNQTSMYLCASNTGLPEAFFGQGTRLTVV.

This chain uses TRBV7-9 with TRBJ1-1, with D hard to call. The length of the CDR3 is 15 residues. Germline CDR1 reads SEHNR; CDR2 reads FQNEAQ (reference sequence). Between the trimmed V and J ends, which lost 7 bases and 1 base, there was a span of 16 bases. The CDR3 spells CASNVAFGGNTEAFF. DNA of the CDR3: TGTGCCAGCAACGTAGCGTTTGGCGGGAACACTGAAGCTTTCTTT.

V usage is TRBV6-6 and J usage is TRBJ2-7; the D gene is possibly TRBD1 (5 bases). Trimming left V 6 bases short and J 4 bases short, with 19 bases between. The germline V gene encodes CDR1 MNHNY and CDR2 SVGAGI (reference sequence). The CDR3 covers 15 residues. The CDR3 protein is CASREGHSQQYEQYF. The CDR3, as DNA: TGTGCCAGCAGAGAAGGACACTCCCAACAATACGAGCAGTACTTC.

This clone turned up a few times. The J gene is TRBJ2-3, the V gene TRBV6-4; a weak D match, TRBD1 (6 bases). The germline CDR1 and CDR2 sequences are MRHNA and SNTAGT. The CDR3 spans 16 residues. The V gene lost 4 bases and the J gene lost 3 bases, with 17 bases spanning the gap. The CDR3 is CASSGTAGDGTDTQYF. The CDR3 coding sequence is TGTGCCAGCAGTGGGACCGCAGGGGACGGGACAGATACGCAGTATTTT.

The chain recombines TRBV27 with TRBJ2-3, with D perhaps matching TRBD2 (6 bases). Germline lookup yields CDR1 MNHEY and CDR2 SMNVEV (reference sequence). The CDR3 loop spans 16 amino acids. V was shortened by 5 bases and J by 0 bases, with 15 bases between the two germline ends. CDR3 region: CASSVRRGESTDTQYF. Written as DNA, the CDR3 is TGTGCCAGCAGTGTCAGGCGGGGAGAAAGCACAGATACGCAGTATTTT.

The chain uses TRBV7-9 and TRBJ1-2; D is perhaps TRBD1 (5 bases). Germline V gene data show CDR1 as SEHNR and CDR2 as FQNEAQ (reference sequence). CDR3 length equals 14 residues. V was clipped by 4 bases and J by 4 bases, with 13 bases between them. This CDR3 is CASSSGGSAYGYTF. The DNA for the CDR3 is TGTGCCAGCAGCTCGGGGGGGTCCGCCTATGGCTACACCTTC.

DNA of the CDR3: TGTGCCAGCAGTTCAGGGGAAGGGGGCGGCTTCTATGGCTACACCTTC. Protein: CASSSGEGGGFYGYTF. The chain couples TRBV28 to TRBJ1-2, with TRBD1 matching over 7 bases. CDR1 and CDR2 (germline): MDHEN, SYDVKM. Trimming at V came to 4 bases and at J to 4 bases, leaving 12 bases not matched to a gene. The CDR3 loop spans 16 amino acids.

V usage is TRBV4-2 and J usage is TRBJ2-3; TRBD2 agrees at 7 bases. The CDR3 has 17 residues. V lost 4 bases to trimming and J lost 1 base; unmatched junction nucleotides: 11. Germline-derived CDR1 and CDR2 are LGHNA and YNFKEQ. Here the CDR3 DNA reads TGTGCCAGCAGCCGAGGGGCGGGGGAGCGCGGCACAGATACGCAGTATTTT. This sequence encodes CASSRGAGERGTDTQYF.

The rearrangement joins TRBV27 to TRBJ1-4; D is possibly TRBD1 (5 bases). The length of the CDR3 is 16 residues. V gave up 1 base and J gave up 6 bases, with 15 bases separating them. Germline V gene data show CDR1 as MNHEY and CDR2 as SMNVEV (reference sequence). The CDR3 nucleotides read TGTGCCAGCAGTTTATACTCCGAGGGGAGGGATGAAAAACTGTTTTTT. It is translated as CASSLYSEGRDEKLFF.

V gene TRBV6-5 combines with J gene TRBJ2-2; TRBD1 matches at 10 bases. CDR3 length: 15 residues. The V gene end was trimmed by 4 bases and the J gene end by 4 bases; junction bases not matched to a gene: 3. Per germline, CDR1 MNHEY and CDR2 SVGAGI. This CDR3 is CASSWGQGLTGELFF. The CDR3 DNA reads as TGTGCCAGCAGTTGGGGACAGGGGCTCACCGGGGAGCTGTTTTTT.

The chain carries TRBV9 and TRBJ2-2; D gene unclear. This CDR3 comprises 14 residues. The germline V gene has CDR1 SGDLS and CDR2 YYNGEE. Trimming pared 0 bases from V and 6 bases from J, leaving 9 bases between. CDR3 in amino acids: CASSVVALAGELFF. In DNA form, the CDR3 reads TGTGCCAGCAGCGTAGTTGCGCTCGCCGGGGAGCTGTTTTTT. Full variable domain (rest looked up from reference TRBV9 and TRBJ2-2): DSGVTQTPKHLITATGQRVTLRCSPRSGDLSVYWYQQSLDQGLQFLIQYYNGEERAKGNILERFSAQQFPDLHSELNLSSLELGDSALYFCASSVVALAGELFFGEGSRLTVL.

Comment on this clone: One end of the junction does not line up with germline, which may come from a read error. This chain connects TRBV28 to TRBJ2-6; 9 bases map to TRBD1. Germline CDR1 is MDHEN and CDR2 is SYDVKM. The CDR3 runs 19 residues. CDR3 DNA: TGTGCCAGCAGTTCAACACAGGGGGCGCTAAATTCTGGGGCCAGCGTCCTGACTTTC. Translated: CASSSTQGALNSGASVLTF.

This clone was detected only once. The V and J genes are TRBV6-6 and TRBJ2-7; TRBD1 matches at 10 bases. CDR3 length: 15 amino acids. V shed 5 bases, J shed 0 bases, and the junction held 4 bases outside the gene matches. The germline V gene encodes CDR1 MNHNY and CDR2 SVGAGI (reference sequence). The CDR3 DNA follows: TGTGCCAGCAGTAAGGGACAGGGGATCTCCTACGAGCAGTACTTC. Residues: CASSKGQGISYEQYF.

The gene calls are TRBV6-5 and TRBJ2-5; the match to TRBD1 covers 7 bases. The closer fit of TRBJ2-7 to the DNA end suggests the J call may be wrong. The CDR3 has 15 amino acids. From germline, CDR1 is MNHEY and CDR2 SVGAGI. In DNA form, the CDR3 reads TGTGCCAGCAGTTACAGCAGGGACAGAAACTACGAGCAGTACTTC. Translating gives CASSYSRDRNYEQYF.

V and J are TRBV6-5 and TRBJ2-1; 8 bases are shared with TRBD2. The junction had 7 bases not matched to a gene; V was cut back by 6 bases and J by 6 bases. The CDR3 is made up of 14 amino acids. CDR1 MNHEY and CDR2 SVGAGI come from the germline V gene. The DNA for the CDR3 is TGTGCCAGCAGAGGAATAGCGGGGTTCAATGAGCAGTTCTTC. Amino acids: CASRGIAGFNEQFF.

The gene calls are TRBV6-5 and TRBJ2-2; D is possibly TRBD2 (6 bases). The CDR3 extends over 14 amino acids. Germline CDR1 is MNHEY and CDR2 is SVGAGI. V lost 7 bases, J lost 0 bases, and 9 bases lay in between. The CDR3 DNA is TGTGCCAGCAACCAGCGGGCGAACACCGGGGAGCTGTTTTTT. The encoded protein is CASNQRANTGELFF.

The rearrangement links TRBV4-1 to TRBJ2-1; TRBD1 might be the D (5 bases). The germline CDR1 and CDR2 sequences are MGHRA and YSYEKL. The CDR3 covers 13 residues. With 3 bases removed from V and 4 bases from J, the gap between germline ends came to 7 bases. The CDR3: CASSHDSYNEQFF. CDR3 nucleotides: TGCGCCAGCAGCCACGACAGTTACAATGAGCAGTTCTTC.

The chain joins TRBV6-5 to TRBJ1-3; D gene ambiguous. Between the trimmed V and J ends, which lost 4 bases and 0 bases, there was a span of 10 bases. Per the germline V gene, CDR1 is MNHEY and CDR2 is SVGAGI. The CDR3 sequence is 15 residues long. CDR3 loop: CASSSLGSSGNTIYF. CDR3 sequence (DNA): TGTGCCAGCAGTTCCCTAGGTAGCTCTGGAAACACCATATATTTT.

This chain connects TRBV4-3 to TRBJ1-1; no clear D gene. CDR3 length equals 14 residues. Deletions cut 0 bases from V and 1 base from J, with 6 bases between. From germline, CDR1 is LGHNA and CDR2 YSLEER. CDR3 DNA sequence: TGCGCCAGCAGCCAAGACCCGGGGAACACTGAAGCTTTCTTT. Protein sequence: CASSQDPGNTEAFF.

This chain joins TRBV5-4 and TRBJ1-4; no definite D call. V lost 4 bases and J 4 bases, leaving 8 bases between the germline ends. The CDR3 is 13 amino acids. The germline gives CDR1 SGHNT, CDR2 YYREEE (reference sequence). The DNA of the CDR3 is TGTGCCAGCAGCACCGGGATTAATGAAAAACTGTTTTTT. This translates into CASSTGINEKLFF.

On this clone: This is likely a read error, given that the CDR3 carries no conserved phenylalanine or tryptophan at its end. The chain uses TRBV10-3 and TRBJ1-1; no clear D. Trimming pared 5 bases from V and 5 bases from J, leaving 9 bases between. This CDR3 spans 12 amino acids. CDR1 ENHRY and CDR2 SYGVKD come from the germline V gene. The CDR3: CAISPPGTEAFL. The CDR3 DNA reads TGTGCCATCAGTCCTCCCGGGACTGAAGCTTTCCTT.

CDR3 region: CASSRRTGIDNQPQHF. The CDR3 nucleotides are TGTGCCAGCTCACGCCGGACAGGGATCGACAATCAGCCCCAGCATTTT. The chain combines TRBV18 with TRBJ1-5; 8 bases align to TRBD1. From germline, CDR1 is KGHSH and CDR2 LQKENI. V was pared by 4 bases and J by 3 bases, with 8 bases of the junction left unmatched. The length of the CDR3 is 16 residues.